This is a list of T cell receptor beta chains from one sample in a study of technical replicates of blood from a few donors. Clones were read by immunoSEQ multiplex PCR, and TCRdb kept only the in-frame ones, dropping some. This table holds about 82,000 clones, about 91% found once. The sample taken for sequencing was T cells isolated from PBMCs. The source of these receptors is a human donor in good health. CDR3s include the opening cysteine and the closing phenylalanine or tryptophan. The D gene is left open where the match is weak. Some rows mark clone size as missing; the rest say once, few, many or name a class of expanded clone.

j_gene: TRBJ1-2
d_gene: -
abundance: -
v_gene: TRBV29-1
CDR3nt: TGCAGCGTTGGCGGGATCTATGGCTACACCTTC
CDR3aa: CSVGGIYGYTF

j_gene: TRBJ2-7
d_gene: -
abundance: -
v_gene: TRBV7-3
CDR3nt: TGTGCCAGCAGCATTTCAGATGGCTACGAGCAGTACTTC
CDR3aa: CASSISDGYEQYF

j_gene: TRBJ2-1
d_gene: TRBD2
abundance: -
v_gene: TRBV7-2
CDR3nt: TGTGCCAGCAGCTTAATAGCGGGAGGTCCAAGTGAGCAGTTCTTC
CDR3aa: CASSLIAGGPSEQFF

j_gene: TRBJ2-1
d_gene: -
abundance: -
v_gene: TRBV12-5
CDR3nt: TGTGCTAGTGGTTTGCCACAGGGACTACACTTCAATGAGCAGTTCTTC
CDR3aa: CASGLPQGLHFNEQFF

j_gene: TRBJ2-7
d_gene: -
abundance: -
v_gene: TRBV28
CDR3nt: TGTGCCAGCAGACCAGAGACAGGCCTATTAAGGTACGAGCAGTACTTC
CDR3aa: CASRPETGLLRYEQYF

j_gene: TRBJ1-2
d_gene: TRBD1
abundance: -
v_gene: TRBV7-8
CDR3nt: TGTGCCAGCAGCCTAGGACAGGGGGGCTATGGCTACACCTTC
CDR3aa: CASSLGQGGYGYTF

j_gene: TRBJ2-3
d_gene: -
abundance: -
v_gene: TRBV11-2
CDR3nt: TGTGCCAGCACTAATTTGGCGGGAGATACGCAGTATTTT
CDR3aa: CASTNLAGDTQYF

j_gene: TRBJ2-1
d_gene: -
abundance: -
v_gene: TRBV6-7
CDR3nt: TGTGCCAGCAGTTACTCCCAGGGAGGCCCTTACAATGAGCAGTTCTTC
CDR3aa: CASSYSQGGPYNEQFF

j_gene: TRBJ1-2
d_gene: -
abundance: once
v_gene: TRBV6-4
CDR3nt: TGTGCCAGCAGCGGGCGACTGGGAGAGGGCTACACCTTC
CDR3aa: CASSGRLGEGYTF

j_gene: TRBJ2-7
d_gene: TRBD2
abundance: -
v_gene: TRBV27
CDR3nt: TGTGCCAGCAGTACTACGGGACTAGCGGACTCCTACGAGCAGTACTTC
CDR3aa: CASSTTGLADSYEQYF

j_gene: TRBJ1-1
d_gene: -
abundance: -
v_gene: TRBV19
CDR3nt: TGTGCCAGTAGTATATACGGAGACACTGAAGCTTTCTTT
CDR3aa: CASSIYGDTEAFF

j_gene: TRBJ1-1
d_gene: -
abundance: few
v_gene: TRBV2
CDR3nt: TGTGCCAGCAGTGAAGGCGGGCTGAACACTGAAGCTTTCTTT
CDR3aa: CASSEGGLNTEAFF

j_gene: TRBJ2-2
d_gene: TRBD1
abundance: -
v_gene: TRBV2
CDR3nt: TGTGCCAGCAGGCCCGGGACAGGGGTAGCCGGGGAGCTGTTTTTT
CDR3aa: CASRPGTGVAGELFF

j_gene: TRBJ2-7
d_gene: -
abundance: once
v_gene: TRBV6-1
CDR3nt: TGTGCCGGTGGACAATCCTACGAGCAGTACTTC
CDR3aa: CAGGQSYEQYF

j_gene: TRBJ2-1
d_gene: -
abundance: -
v_gene: TRBV14
CDR3nt: TGTGCCAGCAGCCAAGGGGGAGTTCTTGAGCAGTTCTTC
CDR3aa: CASSQGGVLEQFF